This TCR beta chain was recorded in a study of HIV-infected patients and healthy controls. A remark on this clonotype: This may stem from a read error, because a much larger clone lies one nucleotide away.

After removal of 0 bases from V and 1 base from J, the junction contained 7 bases not matched to a gene. The CDR3 length is 17 residues. Germline loops: CDR1 LGHDT, CDR2 YNNKEL (reference sequence). Whole blood was used without fractionation, so all unsorted peripheral T cells were included. 500 ng RNA was reverse transcribed with alpha and beta constant-region primers. Using multiplexing indices, alpha and beta chain libraries were generated apart by chain-specific third strand synthesis. In TCRdb, the 5' RACE reads were re-called with MiXCR into one record per CDR3 protein. The sample lists 5,500 to 7,000 distinct CDR3 sequences; approximately 22% were seen once.

The source of this sequence is an adult with HIV infection. The chain is built from TRBV3-1 and TRBJ2-3; 7 bases fit TRBD2. The specimen was blood, collected before antiretroviral therapy. The CDR3 loop is CASSQDWGGTGTDTQYF. The CDR3 DNA reads TGTGCCAGCAGCCAAGATTGGGGGGGGACCGGCACAGATACGCAGTATTTT.